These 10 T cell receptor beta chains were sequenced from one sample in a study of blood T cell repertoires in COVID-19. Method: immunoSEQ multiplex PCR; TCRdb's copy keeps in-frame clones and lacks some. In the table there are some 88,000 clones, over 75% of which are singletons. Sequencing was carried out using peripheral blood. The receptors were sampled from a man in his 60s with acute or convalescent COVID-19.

CDR3 sequence: CASSQGPSGTRAQYF. In nucleotides, the CDR3 is TGTGCCAGCAGCCAGGGCCCAAGCGGGACCAGGGCCCAGTACTTC. This chain joins TRBV14 and TRBJ2-5, with 7 bases aligning to TRBD2. The CDR3 has 15 amino acids. V dropped 3 bases and J dropped 9; count of bases not matched to a gene: 13. The germline V gene has CDR1 SGHDN and CDR2 FVKESK.

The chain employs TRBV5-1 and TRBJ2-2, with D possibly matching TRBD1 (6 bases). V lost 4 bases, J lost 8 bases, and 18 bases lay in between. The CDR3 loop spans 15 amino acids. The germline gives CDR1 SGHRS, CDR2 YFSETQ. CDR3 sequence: CASSQGTARTGELFF. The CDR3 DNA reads TGCGCCAGCAGCCAGGGGACGGCTCGAACGGGGGAGCTGTTTTTT.

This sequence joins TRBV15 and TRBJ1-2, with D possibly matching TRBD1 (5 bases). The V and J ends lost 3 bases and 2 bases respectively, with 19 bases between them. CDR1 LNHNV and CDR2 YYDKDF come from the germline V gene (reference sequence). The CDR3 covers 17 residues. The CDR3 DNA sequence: TGTGCCACCAGCAGGTGGGGCCCACAGACAGCCAACTATGGCTACACCTTC. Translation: CATSRWGPQTANYGYTF. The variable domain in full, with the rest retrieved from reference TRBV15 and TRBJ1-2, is DAMVIQNPRYQVTQFGKPVTLSCSQTLNHNVMYWYQQKSSQAPKLLFHYYDKDFNNEADTPDNFQSRRPNTSFCFLDIRSPGLGDTAMYLCATSRWGPQTANYGYTFGSGTRLTVV.

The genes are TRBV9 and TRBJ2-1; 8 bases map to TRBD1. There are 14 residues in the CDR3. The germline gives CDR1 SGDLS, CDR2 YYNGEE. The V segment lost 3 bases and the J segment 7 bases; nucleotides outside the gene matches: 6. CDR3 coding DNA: TGTGCCAGCAGCGGCGACAGGGGTCGGAATGAGCAGTTCTTC. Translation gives CASSGDRGRNEQFF.

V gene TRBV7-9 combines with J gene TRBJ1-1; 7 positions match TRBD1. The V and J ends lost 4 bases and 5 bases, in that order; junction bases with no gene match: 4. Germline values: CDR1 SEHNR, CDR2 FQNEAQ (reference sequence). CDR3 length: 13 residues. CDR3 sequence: CASSYRGLTEAFF. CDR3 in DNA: TGTGCCAGCAGCTACAGGGGTTTAACTGAAGCTTTCTTT.

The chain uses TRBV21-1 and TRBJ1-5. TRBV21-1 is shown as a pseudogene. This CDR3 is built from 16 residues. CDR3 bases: TGTGCCAGCAGTCTAGGGTGCGGGGATAGCAATCAGCCCCAGCATTTT. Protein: CASSLGCGDSNQPQHF.

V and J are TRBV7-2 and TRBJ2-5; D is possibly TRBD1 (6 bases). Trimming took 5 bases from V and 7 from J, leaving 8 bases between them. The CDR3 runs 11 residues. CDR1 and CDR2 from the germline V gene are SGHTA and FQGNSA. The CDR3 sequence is CASSQGGTQYF. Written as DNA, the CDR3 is TGTGCCAGCAGCCAAGGGGGGACCCAGTACTTC.

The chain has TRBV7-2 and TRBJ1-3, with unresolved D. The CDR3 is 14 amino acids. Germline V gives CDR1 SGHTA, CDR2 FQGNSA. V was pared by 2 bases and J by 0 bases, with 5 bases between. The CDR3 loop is CASSLSRSGNTIYF. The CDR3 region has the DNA TGTGCCAGCAGCTTATCCCGCTCTGGAAACACCATATATTTT.

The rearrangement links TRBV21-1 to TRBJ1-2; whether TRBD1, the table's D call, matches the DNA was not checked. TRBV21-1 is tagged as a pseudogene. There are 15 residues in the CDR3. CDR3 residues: CASSLGQGASYGYTF. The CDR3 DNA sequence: TGTGCCAGCAGCCTCGGACAGGGGGCCTCCTATGGCTACACCTTC.

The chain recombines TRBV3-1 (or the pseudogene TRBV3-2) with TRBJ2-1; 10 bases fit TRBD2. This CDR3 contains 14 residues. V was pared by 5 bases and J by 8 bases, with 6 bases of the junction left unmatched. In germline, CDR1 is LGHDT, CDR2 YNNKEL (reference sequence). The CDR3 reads CASSSRLAGHEQFF. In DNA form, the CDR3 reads TGTGCCAGCAGCTCTCGACTAGCGGGTCATGAGCAGTTCTTC.